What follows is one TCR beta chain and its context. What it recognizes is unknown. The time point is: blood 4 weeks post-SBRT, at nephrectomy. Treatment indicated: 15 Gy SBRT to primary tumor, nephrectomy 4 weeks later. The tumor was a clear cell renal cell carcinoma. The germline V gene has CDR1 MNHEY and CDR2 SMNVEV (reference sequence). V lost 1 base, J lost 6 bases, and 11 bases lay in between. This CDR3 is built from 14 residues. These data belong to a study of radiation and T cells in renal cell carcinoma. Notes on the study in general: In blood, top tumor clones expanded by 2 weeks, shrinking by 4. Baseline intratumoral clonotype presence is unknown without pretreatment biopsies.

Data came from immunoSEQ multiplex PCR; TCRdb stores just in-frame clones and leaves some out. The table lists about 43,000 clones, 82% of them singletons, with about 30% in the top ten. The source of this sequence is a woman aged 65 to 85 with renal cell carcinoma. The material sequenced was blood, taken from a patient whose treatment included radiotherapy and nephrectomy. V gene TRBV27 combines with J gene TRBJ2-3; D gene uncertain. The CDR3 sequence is CASSLLTGSDTQYF. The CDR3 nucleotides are TGTGCCAGCAGTTTATTGACGGGTTCGGATACGCAGTATTTT.